The rows below give T cell receptor beta chains drawn from one sample of a study of T-cell reconstitution after alpha-beta-depleted transplantation in children. A single record per CDR3 protein comes from TCRdb applying MiXCR to the PCR reads. The sample gives about 980,000 distinct CDR3 sequences, about 31% of which show up once; 25% to 35% is in the top ten. Sequencing used PBMCs, mostly from graft donor cells, obtained 360 days after TCRalphabeta/CD19-depleted stem cell transplant. The source of these receptors is a boy less than two years old who had a stem cell transplant for SCID, so the T cells may come from the graft donor. The CDR3 runs from the conserved cysteine through the conserved F or W.

j_call	v_call	cdr3_aa
TRBJ1-5	TRBV4-2	CASSRDAPGAPPQHF
TRBJ2-1	TRBV7-6	CASSLGGSGLVYNEQFF
TRBJ2-5	TRBV6-5	CASSYSIRLETQYF
TRBJ2-7	TRBV20-1	CSARGGSLGEQYF
TRBJ2-5	TRBV4-1	CASSLKGTGRETQYF
TRBJ2-1	TRBV6-1	CASSPFTSGANFYNEQFF
TRBJ1-1	TRBV5-1	CASSAGDTEAFF
TRBJ2-7	TRBV10-3	CAISESSSGWHEQYF
TRBJ2-1	TRBV5-5	CASSLVQAGYNEQFF
TRBJ2-7	TRBV20-1	CSARGAAGTYEQYF
TRBJ2-7	TRBV20-1	CSARDKGQIDRSYEQYF
TRBJ1-6	TRBV12-3/TRBV12-4	CASSYRGYSPLHF
TRBJ2-5	TRBV12-3/TRBV12-4	CASSPNGAGAGGPETQYF
TRBJ2-1	TRBV4-1	CASSLTPDRGAEQFF
TRBJ1-4	TRBV3-1	CASSHFGTQSEKLFF